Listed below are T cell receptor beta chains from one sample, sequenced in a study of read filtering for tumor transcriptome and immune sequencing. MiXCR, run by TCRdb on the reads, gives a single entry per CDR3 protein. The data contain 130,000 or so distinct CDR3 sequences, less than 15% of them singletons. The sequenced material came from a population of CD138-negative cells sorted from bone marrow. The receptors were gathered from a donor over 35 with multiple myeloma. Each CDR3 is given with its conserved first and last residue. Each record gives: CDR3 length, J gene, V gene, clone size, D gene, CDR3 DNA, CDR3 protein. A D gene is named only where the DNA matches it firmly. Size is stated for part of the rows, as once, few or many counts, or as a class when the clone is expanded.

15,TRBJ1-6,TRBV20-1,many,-,TGCAGTGCCGATCGCGTAGACAGATCGTATTCACCCCTCCACTTT,CSADRVDRSYSPLHF
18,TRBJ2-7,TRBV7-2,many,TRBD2,TGTGCCAGCAGCCCCTCTATCGCGGCTAGCGGGAGGGCCAACGAGCAGTACTTC,CASSPSIAASGRANEQYF
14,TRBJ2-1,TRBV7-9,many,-,TGTGCCAGCAGCTTACGGTCGGCTGCGAGTGAGCAGTTCTTC,CASSLRSAASEQFF
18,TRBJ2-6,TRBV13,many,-,TGTGCCAGCAGCTTAGGAAGCGGACCAAGCTCTGGGGCCAACGTCCTGACTTTC,CASSLGSGPSSGANVLTF
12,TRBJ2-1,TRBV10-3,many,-,TGTGCCATCAGTGAGTCGAAGAATGAGCAGTTCTTC,CAISESKNEQFF
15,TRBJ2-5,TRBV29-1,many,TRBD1,TGCAGCGTTGGTCCCGCCGACAGGGGGTTGAAGACCCAGTACTTC,CSVGPADRGLKTQYF
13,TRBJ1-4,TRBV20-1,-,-,TGCAGTGCTCCGACAGGCTTTAATGAAAAACTGTTTTTT,CSAPTGFNEKLFF
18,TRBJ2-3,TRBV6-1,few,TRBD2,TGTGCCAGCACCCCGATAAGCGGGAGATCGGCTGTCACAGATACGCAGTATTTT,CASTPISGRSAVTDTQYF
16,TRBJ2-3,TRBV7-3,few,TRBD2,TGTGCCAGCAGCCCCTCGGGCGGGAGTTCGGGAGATACGCAGTATTTT,CASSPSGGSSGDTQYF
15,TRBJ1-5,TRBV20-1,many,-,TGCAGTGCTAGAGCGAAGGGAAGAGGGCATCAGCCCCAGCATTTT,CSARAKGRGHQPQHF
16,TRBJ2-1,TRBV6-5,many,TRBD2,TGTGCCAGCAGTTACGGGGCGGGAGGATTATACAATGAGCAGTTCTTC,CASSYGAGGLYNEQFF
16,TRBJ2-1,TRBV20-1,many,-,TGCAGTGCCCATGGGTCGGGCCTAGGACCCTACAATGAGCAGTTCTTC,CSAHGSGLGPYNEQFF
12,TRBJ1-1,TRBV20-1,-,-,TGCAGTGCTACACGTATGAACACAGAAGCTTTCTTT,CSATRMNTEAFF
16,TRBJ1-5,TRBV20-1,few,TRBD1,TGCAGTGCTAGAGACTTTGCGACAGGGGAAAGTCAGCCCCAGCATTTT,CSARDFATGESQPQHF
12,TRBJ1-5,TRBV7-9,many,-,TGTGCCAGCAGCTTAGCCCCGGGGCCCCAGCATTTT,CASSLAPGPQHF
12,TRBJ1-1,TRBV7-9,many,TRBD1,TGTGCCAGCAGTTTAGGGGGCCTTGAAGCTTTCTTT,CASSLGGLEAFF
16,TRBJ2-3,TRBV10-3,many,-,TGTGCCATCAGTAAAGACGTGGTACCCCCGTCAGATACGCAGTATTTT,CAISKDVVPPSDTQYF
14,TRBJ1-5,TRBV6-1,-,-,TGTGCCAGCAGGGAACTGGGCGGCAATCAGCCCCAGCATTTT,CASRELGGNQPQHF
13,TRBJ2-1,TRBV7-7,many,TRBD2,TGTGCCAGCAGCCGAAACCAAGGGACTACCCAGTTCTTC,CASSRNQGTTQFF
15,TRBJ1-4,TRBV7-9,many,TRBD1,TGTGCCAGCAGCCCTACCGGGACAGGGAACGAAAAACTGTTTTTT,CASSPTGTGNEKLFF
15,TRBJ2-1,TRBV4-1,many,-,TGCGCCAGCAGCCAAGATGGGGTAGCCGCTAGTGAGCAGTTCTTC,CASSQDGVAASEQFF
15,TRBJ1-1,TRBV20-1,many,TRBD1,TGCAGTGCAGCTGAACCCGGGACAGGATGGGCTGAAGCTTTCTTT,CSAAEPGTGWAEAFF
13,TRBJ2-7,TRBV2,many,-,TGTGCCAGCAGTGCATCGAGCTCCTACGAGCAGTACTTC,CASSASSSYEQYF
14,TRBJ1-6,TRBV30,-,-,TGTGCCTGGAGTTTCGGACTTTTCGATTCACCCCTCCACTTT,CAWSFGLFDSPLHF
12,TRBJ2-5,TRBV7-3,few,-,TGTGCCAGCAGTCTAGGTCGGGGAACCCAGTACTTC,CASSLGRGTQYF
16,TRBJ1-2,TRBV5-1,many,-,TGCGCCAGCAGCTTGGCCCGACAGGACCTTAACTATGGCTACACCTTC,CASSLARQDLNYGYTF
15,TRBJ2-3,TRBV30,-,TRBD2,TGTGCCTGGAGTAGGTATAGCGGGAGACCAGATACGCAGTATTTT,CAWSRYSGRPDTQYF
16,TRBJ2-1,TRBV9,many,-,TGTGCCAGCAGCGTCCCTATTAGCGCCGAAAGGGATGAGCAGTTCTTC,CASSVPISAERDEQFF
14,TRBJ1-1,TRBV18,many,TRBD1,TGTGCCAGCTCACTACAGGGGGCCGGCACTGAAGCTTTCTTT,CASSLQGAGTEAFF
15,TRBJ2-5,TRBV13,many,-,TGTGCCAGCAGCTCCTCGTGGAGGGAGGCGGAGACCCAGTACTTC,CASSSSWREAETQYF
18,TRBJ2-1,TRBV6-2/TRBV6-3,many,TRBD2,TGTGCCAGCAGTCTAATAATTAGCGGGAGGACGGTAGACAATGAGCAGTTCTTC,CASSLIISGRTVDNEQFF
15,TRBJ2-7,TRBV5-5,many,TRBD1,TGTGCCAGCAGCTTACGTATAGGACAGGGGTACGAGCAGTACTTC,CASSLRIGQGYEQYF
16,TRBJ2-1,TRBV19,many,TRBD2,TGTGCCAGTAGTATAGTTTTAGCGGGAGGAGGCAATGAGCAGTTCTTC,CASSIVLAGGGNEQFF
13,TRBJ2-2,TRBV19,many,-,TGTGCCAGTAGTATAGTCGGGGCCGGGGAGCTGTTTTTT,CASSIVGAGELFF
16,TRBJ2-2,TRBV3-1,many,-,TGTGCCAGCAGCCCCGAGGTGGGGGCGAACACCGGGGAGCTGTTTTTT,CASSPEVGANTGELFF
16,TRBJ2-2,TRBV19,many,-,TGTGCCAGTAGTATATGGCAGTATGCGAGGGTCGGGGAGCTGTTTTTT,CASSIWQYARVGELFF
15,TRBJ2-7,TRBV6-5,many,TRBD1,TGTGCCAGCAGTAGGGGTACCGGGACAGCCTACGAGCAGTACTTC,CASSRGTGTAYEQYF
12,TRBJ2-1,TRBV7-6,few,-,TGTGCCAGCAGCCCGCTAGCGTTTGAGCAGTTCTTC,CASSPLAFEQFF
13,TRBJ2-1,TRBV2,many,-,TGTGCCAGCGTCGGAGGGGTGACCATTGAGCAGTTCTTC,CASVGGVTIEQFF
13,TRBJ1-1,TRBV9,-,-,TGTGCCAGCAGCGTTACAGGGTACACTGAAGCTTTCTTT,CASSVTGYTEAFF
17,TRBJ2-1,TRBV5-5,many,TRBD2,TGTGCCAGCAGCCGCATAAGTAATAGCGGGAATCACAATGAGCAGTTCTTC,CASSRISNSGNHNEQFF
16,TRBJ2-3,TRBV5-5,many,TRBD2,TGTGCCAGCAGCTTGGCTAGCGGGAGAGGTACAGATACGCAGTATTTT,CASSLASGRGTDTQYF
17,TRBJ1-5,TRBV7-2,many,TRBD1,TGTGCCAGCAGCTTAACAGGGGGCCACTATAGCAATCAGCCCCAGCATTTT,CASSLTGGHYSNQPQHF
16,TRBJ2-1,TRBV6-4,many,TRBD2,TGTGCCAGCAGTGAAAGCCGGATAGCGGGGTCCAATGAGCAGTTCTTC,CASSESRIAGSNEQFF
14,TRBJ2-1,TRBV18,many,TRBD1,TGTGCCAGCTCACCAAGGACAGGGAGCAATGAGCAGTTCTTC,CASSPRTGSNEQFF
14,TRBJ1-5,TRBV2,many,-,TGTGCCAGCAGTATTGGGTGGGGGCCTCAGCCCCAGCATTTT,CASSIGWGPQPQHF
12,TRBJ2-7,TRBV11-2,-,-,TGTGCCAGCAGCTTAGAAACCTACGAGCAGTACTTC,CASSLETYEQYF
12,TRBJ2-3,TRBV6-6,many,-,TGTGCCAGCAGTTACTCGGGGTATACGCAGTATTTT,CASSYSGYTQYF
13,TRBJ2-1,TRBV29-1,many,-,TGCAGCGTGGAACTGATTCAGGGAAATGAGCAGTTCTTC,CSVELIQGNEQFF
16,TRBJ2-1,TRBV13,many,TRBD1,TGTGCCAGCAGCAACCCGACAGGGGGGAACTACAATGAGCAGTTCTTC,CASSNPTGGNYNEQFF
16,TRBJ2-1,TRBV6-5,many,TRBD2,TGTGCCAGCAGTTATCGAGCGGGAGAGTCCTACAATGAGCAGTTCTTC,CASSYRAGESYNEQFF
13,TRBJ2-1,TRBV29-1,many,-,TGCAGCGCCCAGGGAGTACCCTACAATGAGCAGTTCTTC,CSAQGVPYNEQFF
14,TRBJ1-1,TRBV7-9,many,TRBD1,TGTGCCAGCAGCCTCGGACAGGGCCTCACTGAAGCTTTCTTT,CASSLGQGLTEAFF
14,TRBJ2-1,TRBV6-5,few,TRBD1,TGTGCCAGCAGTTTTGGACAGGGACTCAATGAGCAGTTCTTC,CASSFGQGLNEQFF
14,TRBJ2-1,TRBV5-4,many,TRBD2,TGTGCCAGCAGCTTAGGACTAGAGGGCAATGAGCAGTTCTTC,CASSLGLEGNEQFF
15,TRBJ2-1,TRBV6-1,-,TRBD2,TGTGCCAGCAGTGCCGGACTAGCGGGAGACAATGAGCAGTTCTTC,CASSAGLAGDNEQFF